These 10 T cell receptor beta chains originate from one sample sequenced in a study of T cells in women clearing cervical HPV infection. TCRdb's copy holds only in-frame clones and misses some; the assay was immunoSEQ multiplex PCR. The table for this sample gives fewer than 30,000 clones. Sequencing was done on a sample of blood buffy coat. The origin of the receptors is a woman between 18 and 70 years old with a cervical HPV16 infection that either progressed to CIN3+ or cleared (not recorded which).

To note about this clone: The read gets to within 3 residues of the CDR3 end, and the germline J gene fills in the rest. This rearrangement joins TRBV2 to TRBJ1-6; a possible D gene is TRBD1 (6 bases). Germline-derived CDR1 and CDR2 are SNHLY and FYNNEI. Trimming stripped 0 bases from V and 11 bases from J, with 11 bases between. The CDR3 sequence is 14 residues long. CDR3 sequence: CASSEAQQGPPLHF. The covered CDR3 bases are TGTGCCAGCAGTGAAGCTCAACAGGGCCCACCC.

Regarding this clone: Read data end 3 residues before the CDR3 end; the end is taken from the germline J gene. This chain connects TRBV20-1 to TRBJ2-6; 8 bases are shared with TRBD1. Germline V gene data show CDR1 as DFQATT and CDR2 as SNEGSKA (reference sequence). The ends lost 6 bases at V and 2 bases at J; junction bases unmatched: 3. CDR3 length equals 14 residues. The CDR3 protein is CSAPTGAGANVLTF. The sequenced part of the CDR3 DNA is TGCAGTGCGCCGACAGGGGCTGGGGCCAACGTC.

In the case of this clone: The observed sequence ends 3 residues before the CDR3 terminus, with the missing tail filled in from the germline J gene. This chain uses TRBV4-1 with TRBJ2-7, with D unresolved. Trimming stripped 0 bases from V and 2 bases from J, with 11 bases between. The CDR3 runs 15 residues. Per the germline V gene, CDR1 is MGHRA and CDR2 is YSYEKL. The sequenced CDR3 bases are TGCGCCAGCAGCCAAGATAGTGTCAAAGCCTACGAG. Its protein product is CASSQDSVKAYE. The CDR3, in full, reads CASSQDSVKAYEQYF.

Note on this clone: The read gets to within 3 residues of the CDR3 end, and the germline J gene fills in the rest. This rearrangement joins TRBV19 to TRBJ1-2; no clear D gene. This CDR3 is built from 16 residues. Germline V lookup: CDR1 LNHDA, CDR2 SQIVND (reference sequence). CDR3 DNA, as far as it was read: TGTGCCAGTAGTATCGGGAGGCGGGTTCGCACAGATACC. Its protein is CASSIGRRVRTDT. The full-length CDR3 reads as CASSIGRRVRTDTYTF.

In regard to this clone: The CDR3 is cut off 3 residues early in the read; its end comes from the germline J gene. The V and J genes are TRBV29-1 and TRBJ2-3; 8 bases are shared with TRBD1. With 5 bases clipped from V and 1 base from J, the junction kept 5 bases outside the gene matches. The CDR3 is 14 amino acids. Germline values: CDR1 SQVTM, CDR2 ANQGSEA. The CDR3 loop is CSVPWGQGTDTQYF. CDR3 bases read: TGCAGCGTTCCCTGGGGACAGGGCACAGATACG.

The CDR3: CASNLGGQLFF. Incomplete CDR3 DNA: TGTGCCAGTAATTTAGGGGGACAG. V usage is TRBV2 and J usage is TRBJ2-2; a weak D match, TRBD1 (6 bases). From the germline J gene comes the end of the CDR3, since the read stops 3 residues before it. The CDR3 is made up of 11 amino acids. Looked up from germline, CDR1 is SNHLY and CDR2 is FYNNEI.

On this clone itself: With the read ending 3 residues before the CDR3 end, the germline J gene is used to fill in that end. The V and J genes are TRBV30 and TRBJ1-2, with 7 bases fitting TRBD1. CDR3 length equals 13 residues. The germline gives CDR1 GTSNPN, CDR2 SVGIG (reference sequence). Trimming cost V 3 bases and J 2 bases; bases outside gene matches: 3. The sequenced CDR3 bases are TGTGCCTGGAGCTTACAGGGGAACTATGGC. Its protein is CAWSLQGNYG. The full CDR3 is CAWSLQGNYGYTF.

As for this clone: Read sequence stops 3 residues before the CDR3 end, and the germline J gene provides the missing end. The V call is TRBV2, the J call TRBJ2-6; tentative D call: TRBD2 (5 bases). The CDR3 has 17 amino acids. V was trimmed by 7 bases and J by 3 bases, leaving 19 bases between them. Per the germline V gene, CDR1 is SNHLY and CDR2 is FYNNEI. CDR3 region: CASTPSGTRRGANVLTF. The CDR3 bases that were read are TGTGCCAGCACGCCCAGCGGCACCCGGCGTGGGGCCAACGTC.

A note on this clone: The read halts 3 residues ahead of the CDR3 end, with the missing end drawn from the germline J gene. The chain joins TRBV5-5 to TRBJ2-7, with D uncertain. V dropped 5 bases and J dropped 2 bases, with 11 bases sitting between them. Germline-derived CDR1 and CDR2 are SGHKS and YYEKEE (reference sequence). The CDR3 length is 13 residues. Partial CDR3 DNA: TGTGCCAGCAGACTTACAACAGCCTACGAG. Its translation: CASRLTTAYE. The CDR3 as a whole reads CASRLTTAYEQYF.

As to this clone: Read data end 3 residues before the CDR3 end; the end is taken from the germline J gene. The chain links TRBV28 to TRBJ2-7; D not certain. Germline V lookup: CDR1 MDHEN, CDR2 SYDVKM. Trimming removed 6 bases at V and 3 bases at J, with 12 bases between. There are 13 residues in the CDR3. The CDR3 DNA, read in part, is TGTGCCAGCAGCCGGCACCAGGTCTACGAG. Translating it yields CASSRHQVYE. The complete CDR3 reads CASSRHQVYEQYF.